These T cell receptor beta chains were read from a single sample in a study of T cells in localized non-small cell lung cancer. Measured with immunoSEQ multiplex PCR; TCRdb has only the in-frame clones, and not every one. The sample shows tens of thousands of clones, about 85% of them seen only once. The input for sequencing was PBMCs, taken before any cancer treatment. These receptors were collected from a woman between 40 and 69 years old with stage II squamous cell lung carcinoma. The CDR3 runs from the conserved cysteine through the conserved F or W. D genes are given only for firm matches. Part of the rows lack a size; the others show once, few, many or a class for expanded clones.

TRBJ2-1 | . | TRBV19 | . | TGTGCCAGTAGTTCCCCCGGGACGGTCAGCACTAATGAGCAGTTCTTC | CASSSPGTVSTNEQFF
TRBJ2-7 | TRBD2 | TRBV6-5 | . | TGTGCCAGCAGCCAAACTAGCGAGACCTACGAGCAGTACTTC | CASSQTSETYEQYF
TRBJ2-3 | . | TRBV4-3 | . | TGCGCCAGCAGCAAGACGGGAGCAGTGACAGATACGCAGTATTTT | CASSKTGAVTDTQYF
TRBJ2-2 | TRBD1 | TRBV9 | once | TGTGCCAGCAGCGTACGGGAAGGGGGCGCGTCTGCCGGGGAGCTGTTTTTT | CASSVREGGASAGELFF
TRBJ2-3 | TRBD1 | TRBV5-1 | once | TGCGCCAGCAGCCCCCCTCGGGACAGTAGCACAGATACGCAGTATTTT | CASSPPRDSSTDTQYF
TRBJ1-5 | . | TRBV2 | . | TGTGCCTGGGGGGATCAGGGGAATCAGCCCCAGCATTTT | CAWGDQGNQPQHF
TRBJ1-1 | . | TRBV4-3 | . | TGCGCCAGCAGCCCCAGAGGGCTGGGCACTGAAGCTTTCTTT | CASSPRGLGTEAFF
TRBJ2-2 | . | TRBV2 | many | TGTGCCAGCAGTGAAGGTTTACAGTTGGCCGGGGAGCTGTTTTTT | CASSEGLQLAGELFF
TRBJ2-3 | . | TRBV5-1 | . | TGCGCCAGCAGGGCGGTCGGCAGGGGAAGCGCAGATACGCAGTATTTT | CASRAVGRGSADTQYF
TRBJ1-5 | . | TRBV18 | few | TGTGCCAGCTCACCCGCCCCGAGGGGTAACAATCAGCCCCAGCATTTT | CASSPAPRGNNQPQHF
TRBJ1-4 | . | TRBV2 | . | TGTGCCAGCAGTTTGGACGCAGCAACTAATGAAAAACTGTTTTTT | CASSLDAATNEKLFF
TRBJ1-3 | . | TRBV15 | few | TGTGCCACCAGCAGAGATCCCCCCGGAAGGGCCTCCTCTGGAAACACCATATATTTT | CATSRDPPGRASSGNTIYF
TRBJ2-3 | TRBD1 | TRBV7-2 | . | TGTGCCAGCAGCTTGGTGACATCAACTCAGGGGGCGAATACGCAGTATTTT | CASSLVTSTQGANTQYF
TRBJ2-3 | TRBD2 | TRBV4-2 | . | TGTGCCAGCAGCCAAGATGACGGCGGGAGAGGAACAGATACGCAGTATTTT | CASSQDDGGRGTDTQYF
TRBJ2-2 | TRBD1 | TRBV6-5 | once | TGTGCCAGCAGAGGACAGGGGACAAACACCGGGGAGCTGTTTTTT | CASRGQGTNTGELFF
TRBJ2-1 | TRBD2 | TRBV7-9 | . | TGTGCCAGCAGCCCTCAGCGGGGAGCATTAAATGAGCAGTTCTTC | CASSPQRGALNEQFF
TRBJ1-4 | . | TRBV18 | . | TGTGCCAGCTCACGAGGGTCTAATGAAAAACTGTTTTTT | CASSRGSNEKLFF
TRBJ1-3 | . | TRBV14 | few | TGTGCCAGCAGCCAAGATGGCGACAGGAGAAACACCATATATTTT | CASSQDGDRRNTIYF
TRBJ2-7 | TRBD1 | TRBV19 | . | TGTGCCAGTAGTTACGGGACAGGGGTATCCTACGAGCAGTACTTC | CASSYGTGVSYEQYF
TRBJ2-1 | . | TRBV11-2 | . | TGTGCCAGCTCCTACCCGACAGGTTACAATGAGCAGTTCTTC | CASSYPTGYNEQFF
TRBJ2-7 | . | TRBV7-2 | . | TGTGCCAGCAGCGCCGGCACATTCGGAGAGCAGTACTTC | CASSAGTFGEQYF
TRBJ1-6 | TRBD1 | TRBV5-6 | few | TGTGCCAGCAGCTGGGGGAAGGGGGCTGTTAATTCACCCCTCCACTTT | CASSWGKGAVNSPLHF
TRBJ1-1 | TRBD1 | TRBV7-9 | . | TGTGCCAGCAGCAAGACAGGGGGCCGGGTCACTGAAGCTTTCTTT | CASSKTGGRVTEAFF
TRBJ2-1 | TRBD2 | TRBV14 | once | TGTGCCAGCAGCCAAGTCCTAGCGGGAGGACACCATGAGCAGTTCTTC | CASSQVLAGGHHEQFF
TRBJ1-1 | TRBD1 | TRBV28 | . | TGTGCCAGCAGTCCGACAGGGGAAGGCACTGAAGCTTTCTTT | CASSPTGEGTEAFF
TRBJ2-7 | . | TRBV7-9 | . | TGTGCCAGCGAACAGACCGACAGACTTGGCTCCTACGAGCAGTACTTC | CASEQTDRLGSYEQYF